This TCR beta chain was documented in a study of blood T cell repertoires in COVID-19. The CDR3 is 14 residues long. Germline V gives CDR1 MDHEN, CDR2 SYDVKM. Deletions cut 6 bases from V and 2 bases from J, with 11 bases between. Sequencing used immunoSEQ multiplex PCR; TCRdb keeps in-frame clones, though not all of them. The data contain hundreds of thousands of clones, approximately 90% of them singletons. Sequencing was performed on peripheral blood. This chain uses TRBV28 with TRBJ1-3, with D perhaps TRBD1 (5 bases). This clonotype was obtained from a woman aged 18-30 years who had recovered from COVID-19. In DNA, the CDR3 is TGTGCCAGCAGGACAGAAGGGGCTGGAAACACCATATATTTT. Amino acid sequence: CASRTEGAGNTIYF.